This section outlines one TCR beta chain sequence together with its context. Its antigen is still unknown. The CDR3 runs 16 residues. V lost 0 bases and J lost 6, with 16 bases in between. Germline V gives CDR1 LNHNV, CDR2 YYDKDF (reference sequence). These data belong to a study of vaccination effects on CD4 cells after COVID-19. Data came from immunoSEQ multiplex PCR; TCRdb stores just in-frame clones and leaves some out. Among approximately 83,000 clones listed, around 77% were seen once. Peptide-pool stimulation followed by sequencing identified expanded antigen-specific CD4+ clonotypes in the ViraFEST assay. The authors isolated CD4+ T cells after about eleven days of culture. Each participant was administered two doses of either the BNT162b2 or the mRNA-1273 vaccine.

The sequenced sample was CD4+ T cells from PBMCs cultured with HCoV-OC43 spike peptides, obtained after COVID-19 vaccination. As for subset: HCoV-OC43 spike overlapping peptide pool stimulation. This receptor was obtained from a human donor who received a COVID-19 vaccine. The chain combines TRBV15 with TRBJ2-3, with D possibly being TRBD1 (6 bases). CDR3 protein: CATSRDRRTTGDTQYF. For the CDR3, the DNA is TGTGCCACCAGCAGAGATCGGCGGACCACAGGGGATACGCAGTATTTT. The whole variable domain, filled in from reference TRBV15 and TRBJ2-3, reads DAMVIQNPRYQVTQFGKPVTLSCSQTLNHNVMYWYQQKSSQAPKLLFHYYDKDFNNEADTPDNFQSRRPNTSFCFLDIRSPGLGDTAMYLCATSRDRRTTGDTQYFGPGTRLTVL.